The 27 T cell receptor beta chains in this list originate from one sample, sequenced in a study of long-term antiretroviral therapy in people with HIV. With survey level as its setting, the immunoSEQ assay was v3.0. This table comes from immunoSEQ multiplex PCR, and its TCRdb copy is limited to in-frame clones, with some not included. The top ten hold approximately 4.9% of the sample, which has some 17,000 clones, 80% seen once. The starting material was unsorted PBMCs, obtained 0.1 years before starting antiretroviral therapy. The receptor set was obtained from a man aged 18 to 30 with HIV.

This chain connects TRBV29-1 to TRBJ2-7, with TRBD1 as a possible D gene (6 bases). The CDR3 extends over 13 amino acids. Trimming stripped 1 base from V and 3 bases from J, with 10 bases between. Germline CDR1 is SQVTM and CDR2 is ANQGSEA. The DNA of the CDR3 is TGCAGCGTTGAAGCCGGGGACAACTACGAGCAGTACTTC. Amino acid sequence: CSVEAGDNYEQYF.

The rearrangement links TRBV27 to TRBJ2-7; 7 bases line up with TRBD1. This CDR3 has 13 amino acids. Unmatched junction bases numbered 3, after V lost 4 bases and J lost 3 bases. Germline assignment: CDR1 MNHEY and CDR2 SMNVEV (reference sequence). CDR3 sequence: CASSWNRGYEQYF. The CDR3 nucleotides are TGTGCCAGCAGTTGGAACAGGGGCTACGAGCAGTACTTC.

The chain joins TRBV5-6 to TRBJ1-3; 10 bases fit TRBD1. The V segment lost 2 bases and the J segment 2 bases; nucleotides outside the gene matches: 7. The CDR3 is 17 residues long. In germline, CDR1 is SGHDT, CDR2 YYEEEE. Here the CDR3 DNA reads TGTGCCAGCAGCTTCCCGGACAGGGGGAGAACTGGAAACACCATATATTTT. Protein product: CASSFPDRGRTGNTIYF.

This clone was seen only once. The gene calls are TRBV5-5 and TRBJ1-1, with D perhaps matching TRBD1 (5 bases). The ends were cut back, 2 bases at V and 2 bases at J, with 13 bases in the middle. Germline CDR1 reads SGHKS; CDR2 reads YYEKEE (reference sequence). The CDR3 covers 15 residues. CDR3 in amino acids: CASSFETETNTEAFF. The CDR3 nucleotides are TGTGCCAGCAGCTTCGAGACAGAGACCAACACTGAAGCTTTCTTT.

The chain links TRBV7-3 to TRBJ1-5, with D maybe TRBD1 (5 bases). From germline, CDR1 is SGHTA and CDR2 FQGTGA. CDR3 length equals 13 residues. The ends were cut back, 5 bases at V and 4 bases at J, with 9 bases in the middle. The CDR3 DNA sequence: TGTGCCAGCAGCCGGGGCCTTAATCAGCCCCAGCATTTT. Its translation is CASSRGLNQPQHF.

V and J are TRBV5-4 and TRBJ1-3; perhaps TRBD1 as D (6 bases). Germline V lookup: CDR1 SGHNT, CDR2 YYREEE (reference sequence). The CDR3 is 14 amino acids. Between the trimmed V and J ends, which lost 2 bases and 0 bases, there was a span of 6 bases. The CDR3 nucleotides read TGTGCCAGCAGCTTACAGGGCTCTGGAAACACCATATATTTT. This gives the protein CASSLQGSGNTIYF.

The chain combines TRBV5-5 with TRBJ1-1; no clear D. The CDR3 is 13 amino acids. With 1 base removed from V and 5 bases from J, the gap between germline ends came to 9 bases. CDR1 and CDR2 from the germline V gene are SGHKS and YYEKEE (reference sequence). The CDR3 DNA follows: TGTGCCAGCAGCTTGATGGGGATGACTGAAGCTTTCTTT. This codes for CASSLMGMTEAFF.

The CDR3 is CASRAGGFQPQHF. CDR3 nucleotides: TGTGCCAGCAGGGCAGGGGGATTTCAGCCCCAGCATTTT. The chain couples TRBV6-1 to TRBJ1-5, with 7 bases matching TRBD1. V shed 6 bases, J shed 6 bases, and the junction held 5 bases outside the gene matches. CDR1 is MNHNS, CDR2 SASEGT, per germline. This CDR3 comprises 13 residues.

The chain links TRBV5-1 to TRBJ2-3, with TRBD2 matching 11 bases. This CDR3 comprises 18 residues. Trimming cost V 2 bases and J 2 bases; bases outside gene matches: 10. CDR1 is SGHRS, CDR2 YFSETQ, per germline. The CDR3 protein is CASSLPSLAGGITDTQYF. As DNA, the CDR3 is TGCGCCAGCAGCTTACCCTCTTTAGCGGGGGGGATCACAGATACGCAGTATTTT.

The chain employs TRBV30 and TRBJ1-5; 7 bases align to TRBD1. J was trimmed by 4 bases and V by 0 bases; bases with no gene match: 6. Germline CDR1 reads GTSNPN; CDR2 reads SVGIG (reference sequence). This CDR3 spans 15 amino acids. CDR3 nucleotides: TGTGCCTGGAGTGTAGGAGGGGGCGGTAATCAGCCCCAGCATTTT. Translating gives CAWSVGGGGNQPQHF.

V usage is TRBV15 and J usage is TRBJ2-3, with D perhaps TRBD2 (5 bases). Trimming shortened V by 1 base and J by 4 bases, and 9 bases separated the two germline ends. The germline gives CDR1 LNHNV, CDR2 YYDKDF (reference sequence). The CDR3 contains 14 residues. CDR3 sequence: CATSRGLAPDTQYF. Written as DNA, the CDR3 is TGTGCCACCAGCAGAGGGCTAGCTCCAGATACGCAGTATTTT.

The chain uses TRBV2 and TRBJ2-2, with a tentative D call TRBD2 (6 bases). V lost 6 bases to trimming and J lost 3 bases, with 20 bases between them. This CDR3 comprises 17 residues. Per germline, CDR1 SNHLY and CDR2 FYNNEI. The CDR3 DNA reads as TGTGCCAGCAGACCTGGGTCCGGCGGGGAGGACACCGGGGAGCTGTTTTTT. Amino acids: CASRPGSGGEDTGELFF.

In its sample, this clone was seen a few times. The V gene is TRBV12-2, the J gene TRBJ1-1; the table's D call of TRBD1 was not tested on the DNA. TRBV12-2 is deemed a pseudogene. CDR3 length: 13 amino acids. CDR3 loop: CASRVQGYTEAFF. In nucleotides, the CDR3 is TGTGCAAGTCGCGTACAGGGGTACACTGAAGCTTTCTTT.

This chain uses TRBV4-3 with TRBJ2-1; possibly TRBD1 or TRBD2 for D (5 bases each). This CDR3 comprises 12 residues. Per the germline V gene, CDR1 is LGHNA and CDR2 is YSLEER. Trimming cost V 0 bases and J 11 bases, with 8 bases left between them. In nucleotides, the CDR3 is TGCGCCAGCAGCCAAGAGAGGGGCCAGCAGTTCTTC. Translated: CASSQERGQQFF.

CDR3 in amino acids: CASSEGAGRTEAFF. CDR3 nucleotides: TGTGCCAGCAGCGAGGGAGCGGGGCGAACTGAAGCTTTCTTT. The chain is built from TRBV9 and TRBJ1-1, with D perhaps matching TRBD1 (5 bases). CDR1 SGDLS and CDR2 YYNGEE come from the germline V gene. The germline V and J ends were trimmed by 3 bases and 5 bases, with 14 bases remaining between them. The length of the CDR3 is 14 residues. The entire variable domain, with the rest obtained from reference TRBV9 and TRBJ1-1, is as follows: DSGVTQTPKHLITATGQRVTLRCSPRSGDLSVYWYQQSLDQGLQFLIQYYNGEERAKGNILERFSAQQFPDLHSELNLSSLELGDSALYFCASSEGAGRTEAFFGQGTRLTVV.

V is TRBV5-6 and J is TRBJ2-2, with D maybe TRBD1 (6 bases). CDR3 size: 18 residues. V lost 2 bases and J 6 bases, leaving 23 bases between the germline ends. Germline CDR1 and CDR2: SGHDT and YYEEEE. The CDR3 region is CASSLFGRGASGAGELFF. DNA for the CDR3: TGTGCCAGCAGCTTATTTGGCAGGGGAGCTTCTGGGGCCGGGGAGCTGTTTTTT.

The V call is TRBV5-5, the J call TRBJ1-5, with unresolved D. Germline V gene sequence: CDR1 SGHKS, CDR2 YYEKEE (reference sequence). The V end lost 0 bases, the J end lost 7 bases, and 14 bases lay between the germline ends. The CDR3 is 15 residues long. CDR3 loop: CASSLGTYKEQPQHF. CDR3 in DNA: TGTGCCAGCAGCTTGGGGACCTATAAGGAACAGCCCCAGCATTTT.

This clone is a singleton in its sample. This rearrangement joins TRBV4-2 to TRBJ1-5, with D unclear. The V end lost 0 bases, the J end lost 4 bases, and 13 bases lay between the germline ends. Germline V gives CDR1 LGHNA, CDR2 YNFKEQ. The CDR3 is 16 amino acids. CDR3 nucleotides: TGTGCCAGCAGCCAAGATCAATTCAGGCTAAATCAGCCCCAGCATTTT. The encoded protein is CASSQDQFRLNQPQHF.

The rearrangement joins TRBV4-2 to TRBJ1-4; 7 nucleotides line up with TRBD1. This CDR3 region has 15 residues. Trimming removed 0 bases from V and 7 bases from J; junction bases left unmatched: 5. Germline-derived CDR1 and CDR2 are LGHNA and YNFKEQ. The chain's CDR3 is CASSQEKGAGEKLFF. CDR3 in DNA: TGTGCCAGCAGCCAAGAAAAGGGGGCCGGTGAAAAACTGTTTTTT.

The genes are TRBV7-3 and TRBJ2-2, with TRBD1 matching 10 bases. CDR3 length: 17 amino acids. Germline values: CDR1 SGHTA, CDR2 FQGTGA. The J segment lost 4 bases and the V segment lost 3 bases, leaving 8 bases of the junction unmatched. CDR3 DNA sequence: TGTGCCAGCAGCTTTCGTGGGACAGGGGAGGCCACCGGGGAGCTGTTTTTT. This translates into CASSFRGTGEATGELFF.

The chain combines TRBV7-9 with TRBJ2-1, with TRBD2 as a possible D gene (5 bases). CDR1 is SEHNR, CDR2 FQNEAQ, per germline (reference sequence). V was cut by 1 base and J by 14 bases, with 12 bases left in between. This CDR3 is built from 12 residues. CDR3 sequence: CASSLDQRREFF. CDR3 bases: TGTGCCAGCAGCTTAGACCAGCGGCGGGAGTTCTTC.

A single count supports this clone. This sequence joins TRBV9 and TRBJ2-1; 7 bases match TRBD1. V shed 0 bases and J 5 bases; nucleotides not matched to a gene: 5. This CDR3 has 15 residues. Germline loops: CDR1 SGDLS, CDR2 YYNGEE. The chain's CDR3 is CASSVEGQWDNEQFF. CDR3 bases: TGTGCCAGCAGCGTAGAGGGACAGTGGGACAATGAGCAGTTCTTC.

This chain links TRBV21-1 with TRBJ1-3. TRBV21-1 is termed a pseudogene. The CDR3 covers 18 residues. The CDR3 here is CASSKVGIGRSSGNTIYF. The DNA of the CDR3 is TGTGCCAGCAGCAAAGTTGGGATTGGACGGAGCTCTGGAAACACCATATATTTT.

This chain connects TRBV7-2 to TRBJ2-7; a weak D match, TRBD2 (5 bases). Germline V lookup: CDR1 SGHTA, CDR2 FQGNSA. The V gene lost 7 bases and the J gene lost 4 bases, with 14 bases spanning the gap. CDR3 length: 13 residues. CDR3 bases: TGTGCCAGCACCCGGGGTTCGGGGTACGAGCAGTACTTC. It codes for CASTRGSGYEQYF.

V gene TRBV5-6 combines with J gene TRBJ1-2, with 7 bases fitting TRBD1. V dropped 1 base and J dropped 0; count of bases not matched to a gene: 12. Looked up from germline, CDR1 is SGHDT and CDR2 is YYEEEE. CDR3 length: 18 residues. The CDR3 reads CASSLSKTGQVANYGYTF. For the CDR3, the DNA is TGTGCCAGCAGCTTGTCGAAAACCGGACAGGTCGCTAACTATGGCTACACCTTC.

The chain combines TRBV7-9 with TRBJ2-7; either TRBD1 or TRBD2 may supply D (5 bases each). Per germline, CDR1 SEHNR and CDR2 FQNEAQ (reference sequence). V was pared by 1 base and J by 6 bases, with 16 bases between. The CDR3 is 15 residues long. The CDR3 sequence is CASSLVLRGRPEQYF. CDR3 bases: TGTGCCAGCAGCTTAGTCCTCCGGGGCAGGCCCGAGCAGTACTTC.

The chain is built from TRBV2 and TRBJ1-2; 9 bases match TRBD1. The CDR3 is 15 residues long. The germline V gene has CDR1 SNHLY and CDR2 FYNNEI. With V trimmed by 6 bases and J by 8 bases, 13 bases remained unmatched. The CDR3 DNA follows: TGTGCCAGCAGACTCAAACAGACAGGGGGACGCGGCTACACCTTC. Translation: CASRLKQTGGRGYTF.